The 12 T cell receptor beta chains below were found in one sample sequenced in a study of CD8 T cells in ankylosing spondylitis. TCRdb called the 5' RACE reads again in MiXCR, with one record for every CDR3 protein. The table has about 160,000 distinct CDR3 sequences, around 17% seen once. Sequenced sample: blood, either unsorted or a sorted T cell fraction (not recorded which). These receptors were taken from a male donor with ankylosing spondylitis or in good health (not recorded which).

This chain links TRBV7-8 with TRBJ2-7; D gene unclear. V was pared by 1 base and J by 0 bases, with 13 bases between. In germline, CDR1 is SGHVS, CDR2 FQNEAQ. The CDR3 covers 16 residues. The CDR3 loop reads CASSLGGQSSSYEQYF. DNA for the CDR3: TGTGCCAGCAGCTTAGGGGGTCAAAGTAGCTCCTACGAGCAGTACTTC.

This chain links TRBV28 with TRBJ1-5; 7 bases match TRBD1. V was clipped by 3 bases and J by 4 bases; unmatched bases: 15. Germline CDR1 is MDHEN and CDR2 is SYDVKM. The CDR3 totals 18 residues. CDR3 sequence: CASSFPTGVKSLNQPQHF. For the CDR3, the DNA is TGTGCCAGCAGTTTTCCCACAGGGGTCAAATCGCTAAATCAGCCCCAGCATTTT.

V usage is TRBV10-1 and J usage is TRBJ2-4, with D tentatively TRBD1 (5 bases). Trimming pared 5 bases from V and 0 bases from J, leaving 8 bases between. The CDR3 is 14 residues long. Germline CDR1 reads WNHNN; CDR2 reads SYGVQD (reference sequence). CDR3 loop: CASSPTVAKNIQYF. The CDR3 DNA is TGCGCCAGCAGTCCGACAGTAGCCAAAAACATTCAGTACTTC.

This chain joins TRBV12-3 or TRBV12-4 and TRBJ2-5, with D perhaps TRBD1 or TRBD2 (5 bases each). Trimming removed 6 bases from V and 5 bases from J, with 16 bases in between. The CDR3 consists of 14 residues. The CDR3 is CASSPRDPRETQYF. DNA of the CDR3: TGTGCCAGCAGCCCCCGGGACCCCCGGGAGACCCAGTACTTC.

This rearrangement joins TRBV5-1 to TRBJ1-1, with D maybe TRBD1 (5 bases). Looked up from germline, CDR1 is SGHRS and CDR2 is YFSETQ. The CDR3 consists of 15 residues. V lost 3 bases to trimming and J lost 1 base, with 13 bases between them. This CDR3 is CASSWGEPTNTEAFF. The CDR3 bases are TGCGCCAGCAGCTGGGGCGAACCGACGAACACTGAAGCTTTCTTT.

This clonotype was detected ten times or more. CDR3 in DNA: TGTGCCAGCAGTTACTCGACAGACAGCCAGAGGGGACTGTTTTTT. It specifies CASSYSTDSQRGLFF. V gene TRBV6-5 combines with J gene TRBJ1-4, with D possibly TRBD1 on 5 matching bases. Germline V gives CDR1 MNHEY, CDR2 SVGAGI. This CDR3 has 15 amino acids. The V end was cut by 0 bases, the J end by 13 bases, with 18 bases between.

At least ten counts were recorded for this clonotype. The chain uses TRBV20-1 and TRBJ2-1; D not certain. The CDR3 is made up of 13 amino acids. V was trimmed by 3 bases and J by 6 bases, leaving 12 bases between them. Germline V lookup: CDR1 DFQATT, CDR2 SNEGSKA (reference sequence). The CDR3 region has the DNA TGCAGTGCTAGTAGGTCAATTTTCAATGAGCAGTTCTTC. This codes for CSASRSIFNEQFF.

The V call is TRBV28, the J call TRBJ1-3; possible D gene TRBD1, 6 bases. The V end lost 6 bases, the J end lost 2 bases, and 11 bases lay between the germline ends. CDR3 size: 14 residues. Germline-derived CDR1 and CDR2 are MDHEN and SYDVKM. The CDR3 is CASRDQGTGNTIYF. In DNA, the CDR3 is TGTGCCAGCAGAGACCAGGGGACTGGAAACACCATATATTTT.

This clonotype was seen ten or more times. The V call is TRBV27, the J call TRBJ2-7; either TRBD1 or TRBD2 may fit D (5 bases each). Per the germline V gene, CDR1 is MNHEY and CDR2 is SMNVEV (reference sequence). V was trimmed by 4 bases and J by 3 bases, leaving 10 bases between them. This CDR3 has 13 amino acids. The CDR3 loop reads CASSWGRDYEQYF. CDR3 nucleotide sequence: TGTGCCAGCAGTTGGGGACGGGACTACGAGCAGTACTTC.

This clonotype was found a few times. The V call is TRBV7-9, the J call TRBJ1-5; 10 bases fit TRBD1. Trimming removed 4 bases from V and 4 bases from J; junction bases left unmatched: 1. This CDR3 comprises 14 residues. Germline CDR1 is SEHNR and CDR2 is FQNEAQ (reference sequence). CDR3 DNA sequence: TGTGCCAGCAGCTGGACAGGGGGAAATCAGCCCCAGCATTTT. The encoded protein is CASSWTGGNQPQHF.

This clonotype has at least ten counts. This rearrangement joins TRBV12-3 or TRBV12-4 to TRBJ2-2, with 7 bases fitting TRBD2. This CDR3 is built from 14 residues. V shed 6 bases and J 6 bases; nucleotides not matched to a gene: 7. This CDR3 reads CASRRTSLPGELFF. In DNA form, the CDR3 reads TGTGCCAGCAGGCGGACTAGTCTCCCCGGGGAGCTGTTTTTT.

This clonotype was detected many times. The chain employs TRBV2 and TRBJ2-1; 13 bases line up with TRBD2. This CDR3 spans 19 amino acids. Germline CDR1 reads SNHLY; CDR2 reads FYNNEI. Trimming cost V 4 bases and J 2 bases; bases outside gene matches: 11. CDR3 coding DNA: TGTGCCAGCAGTGGACCCGGGACTAGCGGGGAGGGCCCCTACAATGAGCAGTTCTTC. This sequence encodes CASSGPGTSGEGPYNEQFF.